These T cell receptor beta chains were read from a single sample in a study of Ad26.COV2.S vaccination and SARS-CoV-2 variants. Profiling relied on immunoSEQ multiplex PCR, and the TCRdb table lists in-frame clones only, not all of them. The data show just over 350,000 clones, roughly 85% seen once. Specimen: peripheral blood, collected in a trial of Ad26.COV2.S vaccine versus placebo. The receptors stem from a person aged 18 to 59 who received the Ad26.COV2.S COVID-19 vaccine or a placebo. The CDR3 runs from the conserved cysteine through the conserved F or W. A D gene is named only where the DNA matches it firmly. A clone size is listed for some rows: how often the clone was seen (once, few, many), or a class if it is expanded.

TRBJ2-1 TRBV4-1 TRBD2 NA CASSQGSGTGVDEQFF TGCGCCAGCAGCCAAGGTAGCGGGACGGGCGTCGATGAGCAGTTCTTC
TRBJ2-1 TRBV27 TRBD2 NA CASSPPPSGDYNEQFF TGTGCCAGCAGCCCACCCCCTAGCGGGGATTACAATGAGCAGTTCTTC
TRBJ2-7 TRBV7-9 NA NA CASSLFGGRVPYEQYF TGTGCCAGCAGCTTATTCGGGGGGCGCGTTCCCTACGAGCAGTACTTC
TRBJ2-2 TRBV5-5 NA NA CASSFGAEPGELFF TGTGCCAGCAGCTTTGGGGCAGAACCCGGGGAGCTGTTTTTT
TRBJ2-5 TRBV6-6 TRBD2 NA CASSPWSGSGQETQYF TGTGCCAGCAGCCCCTGGAGCGGGAGTGGCCAAGAGACCCAGTACTTC
TRBJ2-3 TRBV7-9 NA NA CASSLASGLWDTQYF TGTGCCAGCAGCTTAGCGAGCGGTCTATGGGATACGCAGTATTTT
TRBJ2-3 TRBV6-2/TRBV6-3 NA NA CASSYPPAGDTQYF TGTGCCAGCAGTTACCCCCCAGCGGGAGATACGCAGTATTTT
TRBJ1-2 TRBV25-1 NA NA CASRTGQNYGYTF TGTGCCAGCAGAACGGGGCAGAACTATGGCTACACCTTC
TRBJ2-1 TRBV12-3/TRBV12-4 NA NA CASSNYNEQFF TGTGCCAGCAGCAACTACAATGAGCAGTTCTTC
TRBJ2-7 TRBV3-1/TRBV3-2 TRBD1 few CASSQGSTGTGRLQYF TGTGCCAGCAGCCAAGGCTCGACGGGGACAGGGCGGTTGCAGTACTTC